Below, one TCR beta chain is given with its context. Its antigen is unidentified. This entry is derived from a study of cytomegalovirus exposure and HLA in healthy donors. Notes on the study in general: Later analysis identified a missense DCLRE1C variant that was linked to TCR beta V- and J-gene trimming.

PCR was performed using 60 Vbeta and 13 Jbeta primers. Some clones are missing from TCRdb's copy, which holds only in-frame ones; the method was immunoSEQ multiplex PCR. The sample shows 200,000 to 250,000 clones, 80% to 85% of them seen only once. This receptor was obtained from a woman aged 40 to 50 in good health and CMV-seronegative. The sequenced sample was PBMCs.

CDR3 amino acids: CASSLGGGEGTEAFF. CDR3 nucleotide sequence: TGTGCCAGCAGCTTGGGAGGGGGTGAAGGAACTGAAGCTTTCTTT. The chain recombines TRBV5-6 with TRBJ1-1, with a tentative D call TRBD1 (6 bases). CDR3 length: 15 residues. Deletions cut 0 bases from V and 5 bases from J, with 14 bases between. Germline loops: CDR1 SGHDT, CDR2 YYEEEE.